These 6 T cell receptor beta chains share one sample of origin, sequenced in a study of blood T cell repertoires in COVID-19. Using immunoSEQ multiplex PCR, the repertoire was profiled, and TCRdb retains in-frame clones only, with some absent. The data show 150,000 to 200,000 clones, with about 88% seen just once and 2% to 2.5% held by the top ten. The sample comprised PBMCs or T cells enriched from blood (not recorded which). The source of these receptors is a woman aged 40 to 49 with acute COVID-19.

In its sample, this clone was seen many times. The chain joins TRBV2 to TRBJ1-2; TRBD1 matches at 7 bases. The germline V gene has CDR1 SNHLY and CDR2 FYNNEI. V trimming: 3 bases; J trimming: 5 bases; junction bases outside the gene matches: 9. The CDR3 is made up of 15 amino acids. The chain's CDR3 is CASSETPGQQYGYTF. The CDR3 DNA sequence: TGTGCCAGCAGTGAGACTCCGGGACAGCAGTATGGCTACACCTTC.

The chain couples TRBV7-8 to TRBJ2-7; 8 positions match TRBD2. There are 17 residues in the CDR3. Germline CDR1 reads SGHVS; CDR2 reads FQNEAQ. V lost 5 bases to trimming and J lost 0 bases; unmatched junction nucleotides: 12. This chain's CDR3 is CASSQTPGTSRSYEQYF. CDR3 DNA: TGTGCCAGCAGCCAGACACCAGGGACTAGTCGCTCCTACGAGCAGTACTTC.

This chain links TRBV5-8 with TRBJ2-7, with 11 bases lining up with TRBD2. This CDR3 spans 15 amino acids. Unmatched junction bases numbered 4, after V lost 3 bases and J lost 2 bases. Germline lookup yields CDR1 SGHTS and CDR2 YDEGEE. The CDR3 DNA is TGTGCCAGCAGCTACGGGACTAGCGGAACCTACGAGCAGTACTTC. Amino acid sequence: CASSYGTSGTYEQYF.

This clone came up a few times. This rearrangement joins TRBV7-3 to TRBJ2-3, with D tentatively TRBD1 (7 bases). The germline gives CDR1 SGHTA, CDR2 FQGTGA. This CDR3 has 13 residues. V lost 2 bases and J lost 5, with 8 bases in between. CDR3 sequence reads: CASSLQGGDTQYF. Here the CDR3 DNA reads TGTGCCAGCAGCTTACAGGGGGGAGATACGCAGTATTTT.

V is TRBV18 and J is TRBJ2-3; 8 nucleotides align to TRBD1. With 6 bases clipped from V and 5 bases from J, the junction kept 10 bases outside the gene matches. The CDR3 sequence is 15 residues long. The germline CDR1 and CDR2 sequences are KGHSH and LQKENI. The CDR3: CASSLQHDRGDTQYF. CDR3 in DNA: TGTGCCAGCTCGCTACAACACGACAGGGGAGATACGCAGTATTTT.

This clone occurred once. The chain employs TRBV4-3 and TRBJ1-1, with D possibly being TRBD1 (5 bases). The length of the CDR3 is 17 residues. V dropped 2 bases and J dropped 1 base, with 17 bases sitting between them. Germline CDR1 and CDR2: LGHNA and YSLEER. CDR3 sequence: CASSQLPKTAKNTEAFF. The CDR3, as DNA: TGCGCCAGCAGCCAACTCCCTAAGACAGCGAAGAACACTGAAGCTTTCTTT.